This TCR beta chain was found in a study of cytomegalovirus exposure and HLA in healthy donors. The study's findings and limits: No immune exposure information besides CMV serostatus was available. The investigators catalogued 150 to 200 TCR beta chains as cytomegalovirus-associated. A likely sequencing artifact accounted for one observed cluster of highly shared sequence variants. In a later analysis, parvovirus B19, influenza, CMV and Epstein-Barr virus appeared linked to several top co-occurrence clusters.

V was trimmed by 3 bases and J by 6 bases, leaving 13 bases between them. Looked up from germline, CDR1 is SGHNT and CDR2 is YYREEE (reference sequence). This CDR3 has 14 residues. The PCR had 60 Vbeta and 13 Jbeta primers. Repertoires were generated with immunoSEQ multiplex PCR, while TCRdb's copy carries only in-frame clones and drops some. Here the sample spans approximately 44,000 clones, 70% to 80% being singletons. This clone was counted between two and nine times. As yet, its antigen is unknown. The sequenced material came from PBMCs. This receptor was obtained from a man aged 25-40 years in good health and CMV-seronegative. V is TRBV5-4 and J is TRBJ2-1; D unresolved. The DNA of the CDR3 is TGTGCCAGCAGCTCGACTTTAGGAAGCAATGAGCAGTTCTTC. Translated, it gives CASSSTLGSNEQFF.